The clone carrying this T cell receptor (beta chain) was found many times. CDR1 KGHDR and CDR2 SFDVKD come from the germline V gene. With 5 bases removed from V and 3 bases from J, the gap between germline ends came to 7 bases. This CDR3 spans 13 amino acids. The sample originates from a study of regulatory T cells in long-lasting Graves disease. Time point given: newly diagnosed GD, antithyroid drugs for less than 3 months. RNA extracted from PBMCs served as the sequencing template. Building the TCR beta libraries relied on iRepertoire HTBI primers, and CDR3 regions underwent Arm-PCR. Using its own MiXCR run on the multiplex PCR reads, TCRdb lists one record per CDR3 protein. The table includes 350,000 to 400,000 distinct CDR3 sequences, about 16% detected once.

V usage is TRBV24-1 and J usage is TRBJ2-1; the D is unclear. The TCR originated in a female donor with Graves disease. Sequences were derived from peripheral blood mononuclear cells (PBMCs), sampled at new diagnosis, from a patient treated with antithyroid drugs. The CDR3 DNA reads as TGTGCCACCAGTGTGGATGACTACAATGAGCAGTTCTTC. Encoded protein: CATSVDDYNEQFF.